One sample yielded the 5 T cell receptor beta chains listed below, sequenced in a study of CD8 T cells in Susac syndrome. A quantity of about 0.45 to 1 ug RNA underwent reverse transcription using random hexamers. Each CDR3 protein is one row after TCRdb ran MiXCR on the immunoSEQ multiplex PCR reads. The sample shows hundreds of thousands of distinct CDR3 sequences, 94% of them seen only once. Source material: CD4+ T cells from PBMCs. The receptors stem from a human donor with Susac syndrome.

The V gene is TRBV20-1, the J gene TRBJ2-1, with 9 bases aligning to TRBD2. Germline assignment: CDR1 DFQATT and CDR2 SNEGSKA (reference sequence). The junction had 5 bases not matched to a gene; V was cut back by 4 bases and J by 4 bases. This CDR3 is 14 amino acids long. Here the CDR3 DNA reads TGCAGTGCTAAAGGGACTAGCCTTTACAATGAGCAGTTCTTC. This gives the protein CSAKGTSLYNEQFF.

CDR3 in amino acids: CASRRGNQETQYF. The CDR3 bases are TGTGCCAGCAGGAGGGGCAACCAAGAGACCCAGTACTTC. V gene TRBV12-3 or TRBV12-4 combines with J gene TRBJ2-5; D could derive from TRBD1 or TRBD2 (5 bases each). The CDR3 spans 13 residues. The V end lost 6 bases, the J end lost 0 bases, and 8 bases lay between the germline ends.

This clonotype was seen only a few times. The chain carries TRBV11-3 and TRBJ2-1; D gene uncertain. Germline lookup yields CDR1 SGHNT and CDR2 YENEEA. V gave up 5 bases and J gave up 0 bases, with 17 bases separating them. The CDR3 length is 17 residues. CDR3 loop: CASSPTDRWSSYNEQFF. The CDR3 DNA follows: TGTGCCAGCAGCCCTACGGACCGATGGAGCTCCTACAATGAGCAGTTCTTC. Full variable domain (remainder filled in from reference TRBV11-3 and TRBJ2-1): EAGVVQSPRYKIIEKKQPVAFWCNPISGHNTLYWYLQNLGQGPELLIRYENEEAVDDSQLPKDRFSAERLKGVDSTLKIQPAELGDSAVYLCASSPTDRWSSYNEQFFGPGTRLTVL.

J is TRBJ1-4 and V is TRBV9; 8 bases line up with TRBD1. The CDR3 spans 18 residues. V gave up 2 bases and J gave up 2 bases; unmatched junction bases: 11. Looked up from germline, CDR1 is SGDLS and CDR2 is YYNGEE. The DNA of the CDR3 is TGTGCCAGCAGCGTCCAATCCGGGACAGGCGGGACTAATGAAAAACTGTTTTTT. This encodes CASSVQSGTGGTNEKLFF.

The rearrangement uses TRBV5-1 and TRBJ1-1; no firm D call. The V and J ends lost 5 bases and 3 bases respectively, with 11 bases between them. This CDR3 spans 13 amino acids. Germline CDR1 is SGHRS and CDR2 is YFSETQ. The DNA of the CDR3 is TGCGCCAGCAGTAGGAACCAGGACACTGAAGCTTTCTTT. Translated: CASSRNQDTEAFF.